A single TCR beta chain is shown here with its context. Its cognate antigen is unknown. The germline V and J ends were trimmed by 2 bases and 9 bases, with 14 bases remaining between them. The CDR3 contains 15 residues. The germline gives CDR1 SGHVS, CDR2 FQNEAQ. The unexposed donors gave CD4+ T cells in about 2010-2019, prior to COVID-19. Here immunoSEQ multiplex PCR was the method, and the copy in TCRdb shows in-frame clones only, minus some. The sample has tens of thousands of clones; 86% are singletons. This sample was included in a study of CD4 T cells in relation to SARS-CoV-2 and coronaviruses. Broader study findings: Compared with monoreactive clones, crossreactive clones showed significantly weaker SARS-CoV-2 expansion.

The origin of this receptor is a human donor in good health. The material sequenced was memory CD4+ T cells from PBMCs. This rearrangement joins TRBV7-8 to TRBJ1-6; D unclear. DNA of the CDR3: TGTGCCAGCAGCTTAAGGGATTCCCTATTTTCACCCCTCCACTTT. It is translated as CASSLRDSLFSPLHF.